The rows below give T cell receptor beta chains drawn from one sample of a study of beta chain features in type 1 diabetes. Profiled with immunoSEQ multiplex PCR; TCRdb holds only in-frame clones, not every one. The sample holds roughly 450,000 clones, more than 9.5% seen once. The sequencing input was naive CD4+ T cells from blood. These receptor sequences come from a woman under 30 in good health. The CDR3 runs from the conserved cysteine through the conserved F or W. The D gene is left open where the match is weak. Part of the rows lack a size; the others show once, few, many or a class for expanded clones.

clone_size	d_call	v_call	j_call	cdr3_aa	cdr3_nt
few	.	TRBV5-6	TRBJ2-7	CASSLYRVYEQYF	TGTGCCAGCAGCTTGTACCGGGTCTACGAGCAGTACTTC
few	.	TRBV7-9	TRBJ2-1	CASSSDGGIEMWEQFF	TGTGCCAGCAGCTCTGATGGCGGGATAGAAATGTGGGAGCAGTTCTTC
few	.	TRBV29-1	TRBJ1-1	CSAAFGDGTEAFF	TGCAGCGCAGCGTTTGGTGATGGTACTGAAGCTTTCTTT
.	TRBD2	TRBV7-3	TRBJ2-3	CASSATSGRTDTQYF	TGTGCCAGCAGCGCTACTAGCGGGCGCACAGATACGCAGTATTTT
.	.	TRBV7-6	TRBJ2-3	CASSRQTGDTQYF	TGTGCCAGCAGCCGCCAGACCGGAGATACGCAGTATTTT
few	.	TRBV7-9	TRBJ2-5	CASYPLRTLTQETQYF	TGTGCCAGCTACCCTTTGCGGACACTCACCCAAGAGACCCAGTACTTC
many	TRBD1	TRBV29-1	TRBJ1-6	CSGRDRGNSPLHF	TGCAGCGGAAGGGACAGGGGCAATTCACCCCTCCACTTT
few	.	TRBV7-9	TRBJ2-1	CASSLGGTGNEQFF	TGTGCCAGCAGCTTAGGGGGGACTGGTAATGAGCAGTTCTTC
.	.	TRBV7-2	TRBJ2-5	CASSHRVDSPRQTQYF	TGTGCCAGCAGCCATAGAGTAGACAGCCCCCGACAGACCCAGTACTTC
.	TRBD2	TRBV7-9	TRBJ2-3	CASSRTSGRTTDTQYF	TGTGCCAGCAGCCGGACTAGCGGGAGGACCACAGATACGCAGTATTTT
few	.	TRBV6-1	TRBJ1-1	CASSEKGDRLNTEAFF	TGTGCCAGCAGTGAAAAAGGTGACCGATTGAACACTGAAGCTTTCTTT
.	.	TRBV15	TRBJ2-5	CATSLSPGETQYF	TGTGCCACCAGCCTTTCACCCGGGGAGACCCAGTACTTC
.	.	TRBV30	TRBJ2-5	CAWSGVLGETQYF	TGTGCCTGGAGTGGGGTACTGGGCGAGACCCAGTACTTC
few	.	TRBV18	TRBJ1-5	CASSPRDGNQPQHF	TGTGCCAGCTCTCCTCGGGACGGCAATCAGCCCCAGCATTTT
.	.	TRBV7-9	TRBJ1-1	CASSLDLKTEAFF	TGTGCCAGCAGCTTAGACCTAAAAACTGAAGCTTTCTTT
.	TRBD1	TRBV4-2	TRBJ2-1	CASSLETGVRNEQFF	TGTGCCAGCAGCCTAGAGACAGGGGTAAGGAATGAGCAGTTCTTC
few	TRBD1	TRBV27	TRBJ1-4	CASSLSRGDRLFF	TGTGCCAGCAGTTTATCACGTGGGGACAGGCTGTTTTTT
few	.	TRBV7-2	TRBJ2-5	CASSPRPHRTGPTKVTQYF	TGTGCCAGCAGCCCCCGACCACACCGTACCGGGCCAACTAAAGTGACCCAGTACTTC
.	.	TRBV20-1	TRBJ1-5	CSAGANQPQHF	TGCAGTGCTGGGGCCAATCAGCCCCAGCATTTT
.	TRBD2	TRBV2	TRBJ2-1	CASGAGGYNEQFF	TGTGCCAGCGGAGCGGGGGGGTACAATGAGCAGTTCTTC
.	TRBD2	TRBV18	TRBJ2-7	CASSPRSGTGSYEQYF	TGTGCCAGCTCACCAAGGAGCGGGACGGGGTCCTACGAGCAGTACTTC
few	TRBD1	TRBV4-2	TRBJ2-5	CASSPGQVEETQYF	TGTGCCAGCAGCCCGGGACAGGTGGAAGAGACCCAGTACTTC
few	TRBD1	TRBV7-9	TRBJ2-2	CASSTRSGQGAIGELFF	TGTGCCAGCAGCACCCGGAGCGGACAGGGGGCGATCGGGGAGCTGTTTTTT
.	TRBD1	TRBV5-4	TRBJ1-2	CASSPGQGRGYGYTF	TGTGCCAGCAGCCCTGGACAGGGAAGGGGCTATGGCTACACCTTC
few	.	TRBV28	TRBJ2-1	CASGEGGSNEQFF	TGTGCCAGCGGTGAGGGGGGGAGCAATGAGCAGTTCTTC
.	TRBD1	TRBV30	TRBJ2-7	CAWSAGQGYYEQYF	TGTGCCTGGAGTGCGGGACAGGGCTATTACGAGCAGTACTTC
many	.	TRBV4-1	TRBJ2-5	CASSQANRVETQYF	TGCGCCAGCAGCCAAGCGAACAGGGTGGAGACCCAGTACTTC
few	.	TRBV21-1	TRBJ1-1	CASSKAFF	TGTGCCAGCAGCAAAGCTTTCTTT
few	.	TRBV29-1	TRBJ2-7	CSVGLLGYEQYF	TGCAGCGTTGGGCTTCTAGGCTACGAGCAGTACTTC
.	.	TRBV4-1	TRBJ2-1	CASSHPTGSSYNEQFF	TGCGCCAGCAGCCATCCCACTGGTTCCTCGTACAATGAGCAGTTCTTC
few	.	TRBV4-1	TRBJ1-1	CASSQDGSLAFF	TGCGCCAGCAGCCAAGACGGCAGTTTAGCTTTCTTT
.	TRBD1	TRBV19	TRBJ1-4	CASSTPGQVVFF	TGTGCCAGTAGTACCCCGGGACAGGTGGTGTTTTTT
.	.	TRBV9	TRBJ1-1	CASAVTERMNTEAFF	TGTGCCAGCGCAGTCACAGAAAGGATGAACACTGAAGCTTTCTTT
few	.	TRBV7-2	TRBJ2-7	CASSTTRYGEQYF	TGTGCCAGCAGCACAACACGGTACGGGGAGCAGTACTTC
few	.	TRBV30	TRBJ2-3	CAWRRGLHTDTQYF	TGTGCCTGGAGAAGGGGACTGCACACAGATACGCAGTATTTT
few	.	TRBV6-6	TRBJ1-1	CASFSSEAFF	TGTGCCAGCTTCTCCTCTGAAGCTTTCTTT
.	TRBD1	TRBV7-9	TRBJ2-5	CASSPAWDREETQYF	TGTGCCAGCAGCCCGGCCTGGGACAGGGAGGAGACCCAGTACTTC
.	.	TRBV9	TRBJ2-1	CASSVVGDSYNEQFF	TGTGCCAGCAGCGTCGTAGGGGACTCCTACAATGAGCAGTTCTTC
few	.	TRBV9	TRBJ2-2	CASSALGHLNTGELFF	TGTGCCAGCAGCGCCCTAGGACATCTAAACACCGGGGAGCTGTTTTTT
few	.	TRBV5-1	TRBJ2-4	CASSLGARAKNIQYF	TGCGCCAGCAGCTTGGGGGCACGAGCCAAAAACATTCAGTACTTC
.	.	TRBV7-9	TRBJ1-3	CASSLATLRNTIYF	TGTGCCAGCAGCTTAGCGACACTGAGAAACACCATATATTTT
few	TRBD1	TRBV28	TRBJ2-1	CASSSGQSFNEQFF	TGTGCCAGCAGCTCGGGACAGAGCTTCAATGAGCAGTTCTTC
.	.	TRBV27	TRBJ2-3	CASTLPGTDTQYF	TGTGCCAGCACTCTCCCAGGCACAGATACGCAGTATTTT
.	.	TRBV14	TRBJ1-4	CASSQIPLNEKLFF	TGTGCCAGCAGCCAAATTCCTCTAAATGAAAAACTGTTTTTT
.	.	TRBV2	TRBJ2-6	CAGRGPAGANVLTF	TGTGCCGGCCGGGGGCCGGCTGGGGCCAACGTCCTGACTTTC
.	.	TRBV7-2	TRBJ2-3	CASSSRVVITDTQYF	TGTGCCAGCAGCTCCAGGGTTGTGATCACAGATACGCAGTATTTT
few	TRBD1	TRBV30	TRBJ1-1	CAWSGDRVNTEAFF	TGTGCCTGGAGTGGGGACAGGGTGAACACTGAAGCTTTCTTT
.	.	TRBV19	TRBJ2-7	CASGTSRSYEQYF	TGTGCCAGTGGGACTTCCCGATCCTACGAGCAGTACTTC